This entry is about one T cell receptor beta chain. The data stem from a study of blood T cell repertoires in COVID-19. About the study: Acute-phase and convalescent COVID-19 samples originated in the United States, Italy and Spain. T cells, B-cell-depleted T cells, or PBMCs supplied cDNA or gDNA.

Authors' processing steps: How many nucleated cells were present was estimated from reference gene primer amplification. Some clones are missing from TCRdb's copy, which holds only in-frame ones; the method was immunoSEQ multiplex PCR. The V and J calls and clone size come from that table; D and trimming were worked out from the DNA. This sample has 250,000 to 300,000 clones, with roughly nine tenths found just once. This receptor was taken from a woman in her forties who had recovered from COVID-19. The sequenced sample consisted of peripheral blood.

The CDR3 DNA is TGTGCCAGCAGTGAAGCGATAGCCGGCTATGGCTACACCTTC. It encodes CASSEAIAGYGYTF. The gene calls are TRBV6-1 and TRBJ1-2; no clear D gene. V gave up 0 bases and J gave up 4 bases, with 9 bases separating them. The CDR3 is made up of 14 amino acids. Per germline, CDR1 MNHNS and CDR2 SASEGT.